The source of this TCR beta chain is a study of PD-1 blockade in classical Hodgkin lymphoma (TCRdb year 2020). About the study as a whole: Nivolumab dosing was 3 mg/kg intravenously every 2 weeks, continuing until either disease progression or unacceptable toxicity. The study used CyTOF and TCR beta sequencing to define a peripheral blood immune signature of response to PD-1 blockade in classical Hodgkin lymphoma. Overall results and qualifications from the work: Patients starting nivolumab less than 1 year after ASCT had lower diversity and were excluded from later analyses to avoid confounding by immune reconstitution. The study covered only a single clinical trial cohort, and the causes of the repertoire differences, possibly disease activity or prior therapy, were still not defined. Among trial patients, those achieving complete response had baseline diversity similar to that of newly diagnosed patients, while diversity was significantly lower in partial responders and progressors. A significant rise by C4D1 was seen in CD4+ but not CD8+ TCR diversity (p=0.0027 vs p=0.16), with the rise being most apparent in complete responders (p=0.02). Baseline TCR diversity was reported as lower in newly diagnosed patients than in healthy donors, and lower still in relapsed/refractory patients.

The time point label here, explained by the study, means: cycle 2 day 1 (C2D1) of nivolumab. Every trial patient had relapsed after autologous stem cell transplantation, and cohorts A, B and C differed in prior brentuximab vedotin exposure. The trial cohort comprised about 60 patients with relapsed/refractory classical Hodgkin lymphoma whose best overall responses were complete response, partial response or progressive disease. Single-agent nivolumab was administered to trial patients in the multi-cohort phase II CheckMate 205 trial. An independent review committee assessed best overall response using the 2007 International Working Group response criteria. PBMCs from the trial were collected at three points: immediately before nivolumab initiation (C1D1), and during therapy at cycle 2 day 1 and cycle 4 day 1. Peripheral blood was collected in 8 mL Vacutainer Cell Preparation Tubes, from which PBMCs were isolated by centrifugation and then cryopreserved.

V is cut back by 4 bases and J by 1 base, with 1 base in the junction unmatched. Its CDR3 holds 13 amino acids, cysteine through phenylalanine. The read is trimmed to its CDR3 DNA, 39 bases read in frame from base 1. The germline V gene gives CDR1 as SGHDT and CDR2 as YYEEEE. Of note for this clone: Its antigen remains undetermined. Base qualities are not recorded, but no much larger clone differs from it by a single base.

Genomic DNA was extracted with the Qiagen DNeasy kit from unsorted PBMCs and from negatively selected CD4+ and CD8+ fractions. Amplification of TCR beta CDR3 regions was done by immunoSEQ multiplex PCR with primers that anneal to V and J segments. Amplification bias was minimized using a synthetic immune receptor repertoire, and residual bias was removed computationally after sequencing. The published analysis was carried out like this. Repertoire diversity was quantified as the Shannon entropy index using custom Python scripts. Unsorted, CD4+ and CD8+ repertoires were analyzed separately, except in combined analyses where CD4+ and CD8+ sequences were merged in silico. Clonal expansion was defined as at least a 2-fold frequency increase after treatment relative to C1D1, with a pseudocount of 0.5 for undetected baseline clones. Singleton clones were defined as clones with 0 or 1 copy at C1D1, and non-singleton clones were defined as clones with 2 or more copies. Clones expanded in unsorted samples were labelled as CD4+, CD8+ or unknown by matching protein sequences in sorted samples from the same patient. Wilcoxon tests on paired samples were used to test changes in diversity from C1D1 to C4D1. TCRdb mirrors the immuneACCESS table, restricted to in-frame sequences. Some clones are absent from its copies; in checked studies, under half trace to an unresolved V gene, and the reason for the others is unknown. That table supplies the V and J calls and clone size; D and trimming were determined from the DNA. Counted in this sample were over 35,000 clones; 60% to 85% of them appeared once. Over 20% of the sample is taken by the ten largest.

The sample in question was peripheral blood mononuclear cells (PBMCs), obtained before the second cycle of nivolumab. This receptor was obtained from a human donor with classical Hodgkin lymphoma. The sequence joins TRBV5-6 to TRBJ2-7, with 8 central nucleotides matching TRBD1. At the DNA level, the sequence is TGTGCCAGCAGCCGGACAGGGTCCTACGAGCAGTACTTC. This sequence encodes CASSRTGSYEQYF. Where the CDR3 stops, the reference TRBV5-6 and TRBJ2-7 genes take over; the full variable domain is DAGVTQSPTHLIKTRGQQVTLRCSPKSGHDTVSWYQQALGQGPQFIFQYYEEEERQRGNFPDRFSGHQFPNYSSELNVNALLLGDSALYLCASSRTGSYEQYFGPGTRLTVT.